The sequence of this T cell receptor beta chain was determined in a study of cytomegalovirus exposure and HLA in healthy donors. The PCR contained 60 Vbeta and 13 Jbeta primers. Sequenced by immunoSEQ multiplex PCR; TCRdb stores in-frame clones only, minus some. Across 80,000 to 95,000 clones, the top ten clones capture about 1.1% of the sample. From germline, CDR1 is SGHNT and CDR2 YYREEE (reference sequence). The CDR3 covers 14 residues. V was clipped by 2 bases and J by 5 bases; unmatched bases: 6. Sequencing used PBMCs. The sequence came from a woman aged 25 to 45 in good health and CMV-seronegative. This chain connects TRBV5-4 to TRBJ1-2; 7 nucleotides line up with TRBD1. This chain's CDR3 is CASSLYEGAYGYTF. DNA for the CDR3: TGTGCCAGCAGCTTATATGAGGGGGCTTATGGCTACACCTTC.